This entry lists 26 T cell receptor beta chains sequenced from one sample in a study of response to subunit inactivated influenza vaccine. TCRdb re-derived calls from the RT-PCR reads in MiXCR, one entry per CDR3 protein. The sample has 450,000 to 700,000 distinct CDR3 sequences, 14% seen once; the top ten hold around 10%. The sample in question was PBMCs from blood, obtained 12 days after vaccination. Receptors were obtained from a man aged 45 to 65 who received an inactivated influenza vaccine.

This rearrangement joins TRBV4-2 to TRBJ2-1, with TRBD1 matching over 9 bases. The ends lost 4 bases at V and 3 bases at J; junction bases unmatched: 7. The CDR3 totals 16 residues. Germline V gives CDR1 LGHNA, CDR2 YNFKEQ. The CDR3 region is CASSRMEGQGYNEQFF. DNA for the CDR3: TGTGCCAGCAGCCGCATGGAGGGACAGGGCTACAATGAGCAGTTCTTC.

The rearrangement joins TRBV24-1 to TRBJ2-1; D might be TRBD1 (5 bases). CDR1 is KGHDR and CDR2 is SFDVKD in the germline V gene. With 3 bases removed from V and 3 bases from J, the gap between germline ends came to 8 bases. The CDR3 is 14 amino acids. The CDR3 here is CATSDTGRYNEQFF. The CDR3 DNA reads TGTGCCACCAGTGATACAGGCCGCTACAATGAGCAGTTCTTC.

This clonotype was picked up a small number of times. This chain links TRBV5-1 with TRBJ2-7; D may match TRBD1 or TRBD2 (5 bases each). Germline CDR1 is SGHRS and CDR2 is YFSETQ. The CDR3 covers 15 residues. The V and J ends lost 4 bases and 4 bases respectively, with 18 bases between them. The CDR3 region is CASSPSGPNSYEQYF. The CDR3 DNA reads TGCGCCAGCAGCCCCTCGGGACCTAATTCATACGAGCAGTACTTC.

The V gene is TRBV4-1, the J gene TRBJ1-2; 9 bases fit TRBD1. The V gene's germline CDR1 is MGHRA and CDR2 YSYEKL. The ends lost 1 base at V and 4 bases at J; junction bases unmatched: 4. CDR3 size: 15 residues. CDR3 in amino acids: CASSQGPGQGYGYTF. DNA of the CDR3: TGCGCCAGCAGCCAAGGGCCGGGACAGGGCTATGGCTACACCTTC.

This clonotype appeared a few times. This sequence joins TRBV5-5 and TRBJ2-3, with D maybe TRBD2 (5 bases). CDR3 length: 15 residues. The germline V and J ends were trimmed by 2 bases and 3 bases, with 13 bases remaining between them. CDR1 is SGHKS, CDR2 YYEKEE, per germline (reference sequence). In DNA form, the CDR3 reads TGTGCCAGCAGCTTTGTCCGGGATATTACAGATACGCAGTATTTT. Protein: CASSFVRDITDTQYF.

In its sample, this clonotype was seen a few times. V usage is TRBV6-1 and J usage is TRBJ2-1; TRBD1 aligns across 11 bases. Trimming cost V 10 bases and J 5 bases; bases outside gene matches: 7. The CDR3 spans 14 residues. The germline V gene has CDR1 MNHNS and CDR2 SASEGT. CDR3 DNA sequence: TGTGCCACCATGGACAGGGGGCCCGACAATGAGCAGTTCTTC. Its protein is CATMDRGPDNEQFF.

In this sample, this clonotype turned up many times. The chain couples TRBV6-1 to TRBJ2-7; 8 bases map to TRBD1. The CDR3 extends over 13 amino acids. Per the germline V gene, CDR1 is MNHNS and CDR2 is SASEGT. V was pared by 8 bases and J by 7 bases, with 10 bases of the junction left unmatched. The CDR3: CASRGRGRREQYF. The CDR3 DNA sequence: TGTGCCAGCCGTGGCAGGGGGCGGAGAGAGCAGTACTTC.

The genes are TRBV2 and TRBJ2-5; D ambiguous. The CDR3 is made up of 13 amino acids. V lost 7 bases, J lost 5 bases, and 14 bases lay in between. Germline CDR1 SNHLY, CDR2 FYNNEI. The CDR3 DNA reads TGTGCCAGCAATTTTAATCGGAGCGAGACCCAGTACTTC. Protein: CASNFNRSETQYF.

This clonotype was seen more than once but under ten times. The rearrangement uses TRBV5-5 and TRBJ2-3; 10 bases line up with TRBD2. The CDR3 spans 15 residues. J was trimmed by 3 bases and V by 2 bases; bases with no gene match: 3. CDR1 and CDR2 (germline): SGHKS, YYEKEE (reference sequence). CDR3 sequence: CASSFSAGGTDTQYF. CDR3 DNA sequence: TGTGCCAGCAGCTTCTCAGCGGGGGGGACAGATACGCAGTATTTT. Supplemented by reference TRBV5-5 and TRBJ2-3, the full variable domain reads DAGVTQSPTHLIKTRGQQVTLRCSPISGHKSVSWYQQVLGQGPQFIFQYYEKEERGRGNFPDRFSARQFPNYSSELNVNALLLGDSALYLCASSFSAGGTDTQYFGPGTRLTVL.

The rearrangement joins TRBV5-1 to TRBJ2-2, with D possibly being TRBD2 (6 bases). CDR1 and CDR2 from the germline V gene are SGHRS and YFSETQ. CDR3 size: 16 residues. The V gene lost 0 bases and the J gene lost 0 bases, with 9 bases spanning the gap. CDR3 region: CASSLAGGTNTGELFF. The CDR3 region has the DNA TGCGCCAGCAGCTTGGCCGGAGGGACGAACACCGGGGAGCTGTTTTTT.

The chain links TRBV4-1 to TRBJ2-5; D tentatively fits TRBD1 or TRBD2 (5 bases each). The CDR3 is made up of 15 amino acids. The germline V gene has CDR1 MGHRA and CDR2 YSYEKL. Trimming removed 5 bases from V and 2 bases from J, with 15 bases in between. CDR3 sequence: CASSSRDGRQETQYF. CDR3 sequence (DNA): TGCGCCAGCAGCTCAAGGGACGGCAGACAAGAGACCCAGTACTTC.

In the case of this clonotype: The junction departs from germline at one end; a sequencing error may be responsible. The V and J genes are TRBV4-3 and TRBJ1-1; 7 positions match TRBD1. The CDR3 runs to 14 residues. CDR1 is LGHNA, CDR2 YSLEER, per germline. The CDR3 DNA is TGCGCCAGCAGCCAAGCCCCGGGACAGAACGTGGCTTGGTTT. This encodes CASSQAPGQNVAWF.

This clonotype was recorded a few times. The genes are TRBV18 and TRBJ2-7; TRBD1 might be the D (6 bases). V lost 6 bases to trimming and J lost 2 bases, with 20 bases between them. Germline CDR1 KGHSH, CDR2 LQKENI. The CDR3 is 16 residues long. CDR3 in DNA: TGTGCCAGCTCTGGGGTCTGGGGAGACAGGACCTACGAGCAGTACTTC. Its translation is CASSGVWGDRTYEQYF.

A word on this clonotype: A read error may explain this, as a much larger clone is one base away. CDR3 sequence reads: CASSLVLGRYEQYF. CDR3 DNA: TGTGCCAGCAGCTTAGTCCTAGGTCGGTACGAGCAGTACTTC. This chain connects TRBV7-2 to TRBJ2-7; no clear D. V lost 1 base and J 4 bases, leaving 11 bases between the germline ends. The germline V gene encodes CDR1 SGHTA and CDR2 FQGNSA. The CDR3 is made up of 14 amino acids.

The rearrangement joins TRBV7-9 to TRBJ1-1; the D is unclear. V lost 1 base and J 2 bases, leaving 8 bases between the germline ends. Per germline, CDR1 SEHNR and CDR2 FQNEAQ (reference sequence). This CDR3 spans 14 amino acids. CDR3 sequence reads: CASSLGDTNTEAFF. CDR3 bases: TGTGCCAGCAGCTTAGGAGATACCAACACTGAAGCTTTCTTT.

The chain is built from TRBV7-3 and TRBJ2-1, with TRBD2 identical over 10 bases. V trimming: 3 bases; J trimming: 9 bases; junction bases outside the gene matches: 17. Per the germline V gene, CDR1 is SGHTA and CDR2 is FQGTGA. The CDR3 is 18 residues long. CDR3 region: CASSFTGTSEATWGEQFF. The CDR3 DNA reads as TGTGCCAGCAGCTTCACGGGGACTAGCGAGGCCACTTGGGGTGAGCAGTTCTTC.

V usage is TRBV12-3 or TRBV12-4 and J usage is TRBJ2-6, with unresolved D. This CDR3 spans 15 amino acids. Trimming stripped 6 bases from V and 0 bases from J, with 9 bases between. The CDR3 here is CASSISSSGANVLTF. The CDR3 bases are TGTGCCAGCAGCATCAGTAGCTCTGGGGCCAACGTCCTGACTTTC.

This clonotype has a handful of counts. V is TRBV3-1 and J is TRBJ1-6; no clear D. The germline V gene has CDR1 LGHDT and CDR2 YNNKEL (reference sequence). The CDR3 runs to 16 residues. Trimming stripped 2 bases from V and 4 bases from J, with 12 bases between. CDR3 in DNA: TGTGCCAGCAGCCAACCCCGGACCGATTATAATTCACCCCTCCACTTT. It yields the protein CASSQPRTDYNSPLHF.

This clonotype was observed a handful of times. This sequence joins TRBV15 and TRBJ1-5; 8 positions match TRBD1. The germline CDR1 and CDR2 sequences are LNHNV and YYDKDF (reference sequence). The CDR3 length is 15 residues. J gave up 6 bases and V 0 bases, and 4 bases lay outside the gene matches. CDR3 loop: CATSRDLQGGQPQHF. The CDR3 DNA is TGTGCCACCAGCAGAGATCTACAGGGGGGTCAGCCCCAGCATTTT.

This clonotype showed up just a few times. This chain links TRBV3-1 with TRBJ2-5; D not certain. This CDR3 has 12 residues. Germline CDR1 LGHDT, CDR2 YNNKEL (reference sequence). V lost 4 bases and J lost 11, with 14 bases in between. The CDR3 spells CASSPTPANQYF. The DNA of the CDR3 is TGTGCCAGCAGCCCAACACCGGCCAATCAGTACTTC.

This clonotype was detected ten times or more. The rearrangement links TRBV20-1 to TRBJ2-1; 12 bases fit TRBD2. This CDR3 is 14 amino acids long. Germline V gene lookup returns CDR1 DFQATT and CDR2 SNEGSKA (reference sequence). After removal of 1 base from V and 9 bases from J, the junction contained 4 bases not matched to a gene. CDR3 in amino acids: CSARASGRAGEQFF. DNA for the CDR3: TGCAGTGCTAGAGCTAGCGGGAGGGCGGGTGAGCAGTTCTTC.

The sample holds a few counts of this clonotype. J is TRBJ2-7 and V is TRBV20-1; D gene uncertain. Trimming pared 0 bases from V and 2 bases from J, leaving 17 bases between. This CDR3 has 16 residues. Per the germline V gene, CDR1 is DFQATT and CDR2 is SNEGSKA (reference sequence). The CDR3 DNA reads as TGCAGTGCTAGAGATAATAGGAACAAGATCCCCTACGAGCAGTACTTC. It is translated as CSARDNRNKIPYEQYF.

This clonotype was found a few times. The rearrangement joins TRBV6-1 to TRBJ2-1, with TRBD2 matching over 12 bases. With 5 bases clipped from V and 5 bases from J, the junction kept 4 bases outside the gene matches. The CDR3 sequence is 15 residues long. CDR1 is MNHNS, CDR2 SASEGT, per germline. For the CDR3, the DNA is TGTGCCAGCAGTATAGGACTAGCGGGGCACAATGAGCAGTTCTTC. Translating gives CASSIGLAGHNEQFF.

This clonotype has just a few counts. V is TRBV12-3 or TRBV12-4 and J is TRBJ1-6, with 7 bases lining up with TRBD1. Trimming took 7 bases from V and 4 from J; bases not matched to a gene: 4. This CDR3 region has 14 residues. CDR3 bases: TGTGCCAGCACAGGGGGGACATATAATTCACCCCTCCACTTT. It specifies CASTGGTYNSPLHF.

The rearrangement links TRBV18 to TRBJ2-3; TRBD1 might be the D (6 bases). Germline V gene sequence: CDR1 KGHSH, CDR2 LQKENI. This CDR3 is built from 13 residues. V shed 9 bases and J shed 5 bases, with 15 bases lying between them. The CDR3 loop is CASRAQGRDTQYF. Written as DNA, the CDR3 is TGTGCCAGTCGCGCACAGGGTAGAGATACGCAGTATTTT.

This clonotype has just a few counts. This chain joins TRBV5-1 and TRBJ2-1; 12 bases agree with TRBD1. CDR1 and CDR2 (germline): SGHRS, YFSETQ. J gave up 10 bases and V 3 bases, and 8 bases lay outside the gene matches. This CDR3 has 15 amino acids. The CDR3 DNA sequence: TGCGCCAGCAGCTCGACGGGACAGGGGGCGGAGGAGCAGTTCTTC. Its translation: CASSSTGQGAEEQFF.